Each of the 18 T cell receptor beta chains below was sequenced from the same sample in a study of T cells after yellow fever vaccination. TCRdb re-called the 5' RACE reads through MiXCR, storing one row per CDR3 protein. This table has some 500,000 distinct CDR3 sequences, about 13% appearing once. The sample consisted of PBMCs, taken on the day of the yellow fever booster vaccination. These receptors all stem from a man under 40 who received the YFV17D yellow fever vaccine.

The chain employs TRBV28 and TRBJ2-7; TRBD2 might be the D (5 bases). The V end was cut by 7 bases, the J end by 5 bases, with 24 bases between. This CDR3 is 16 amino acids long. Germline V gene data show CDR1 as MDHEN and CDR2 as SYDVKM. The CDR3 nucleotides are TGTGCCAGCACCCGTGGAGGCGGCGCGGTGATACACGAGCAGTACTTC. This codes for CASTRGGGAVIHEQYF.

V is TRBV20-1 and J is TRBJ2-3; 7 bases are shared with TRBD2. Germline loops: CDR1 DFQATT, CDR2 SNEGSKA (reference sequence). The CDR3 sequence is 14 residues long. Losses at the gene ends were 0 bases for V and 6 bases for J; bases not matched to a gene: 6. The CDR3 sequence is CSARDLGGEDTQYF. In DNA form, the CDR3 reads TGCAGTGCTAGAGATCTTGGGGGGGAGGATACGCAGTATTTT.

The CDR3: CASSFWGLAEYLQETQYF. In nucleotides, the CDR3 is TGTGCCAGCAGTTTCTGGGGACTAGCGGAATACCTCCAAGAGACCCAGTACTTC. The rearrangement joins TRBV28 to TRBJ2-5; 11 nucleotides line up with TRBD2. The CDR3 runs 18 residues. The V and J ends lost 3 bases and 1 base, in that order; junction bases with no gene match: 10. CDR1 and CDR2 (germline): MDHEN, SYDVKM.

This clonotype was picked up a small number of times. This chain uses TRBV7-2 with TRBJ2-1, with D hard to call. Germline values: CDR1 SGHTA, CDR2 FQGNSA. V was clipped by 4 bases and J by 9 bases, with 10 bases between them. There are 12 residues in the CDR3. CDR3 sequence: CASSSLAPEQFF. The CDR3 nucleotides are TGTGCCAGCAGCTCCTTAGCCCCTGAGCAGTTCTTC. Together with reference TRBV7-2 and TRBJ2-1, the CDR3 gives the full variable domain: GAGVSQSPSNKVTEKGKDVELRCDPISGHTALYWYRQSLGQGLEFLIYFQGNSAPDKSGLPSDRFSAERTGGSVSTLTIQRTQQEDSAVYLCASSSLAPEQFFGPGTRLTVL.

This clonotype has just a few counts. This chain joins TRBV27 and TRBJ1-4; TRBD1 aligns across 10 bases. V dropped 2 bases and J dropped 7; count of bases not matched to a gene: 10. Germline CDR1 reads MNHEY; CDR2 reads SMNVEV (reference sequence). The CDR3 covers 17 residues. CDR3 bases: TGTGCCAGCAGTTTAGGAGCGGGCGGGACAGGGGCTGAAAAACTGTTTTTT. Translation gives CASSLGAGGTGAEKLFF.

This clonotype showed up just a few times. The chain carries TRBV7-2 and TRBJ1-2; tentative D call: TRBD1 (5 bases). Trimming took 5 bases from V and 8 from J, leaving 15 bases between them. The CDR3 spans 13 residues. Germline V lookup: CDR1 SGHTA, CDR2 FQGNSA. The CDR3 reads CASSPGAGSGYTF. CDR3 bases: TGTGCCAGCAGCCCCGGGGCGGGTTCCGGCTACACCTTC.

There are a few counts of this clonotype. This chain uses TRBV27 with TRBJ2-1; D is unresolved. CDR1 and CDR2 (germline): MNHEY, SMNVEV (reference sequence). The CDR3 is 11 amino acids. The germline V and J ends were trimmed by 4 bases and 15 bases, with 13 bases remaining between them. CDR3 in amino acids: CASSSLGTLFF. CDR3 bases: TGTGCCAGCAGTTCCCTAGGTACTCTGTTCTTC.

This clonotype was detected a few times. The DNA of the CDR3 is TGCGCCAGCAGCCCGGGACAGAATAATTCACCCCTCCACTTT. It specifies CASSPGQNNSPLHF. This chain connects TRBV5-1 to TRBJ1-6, with TRBD1 matching 7 bases. With 4 bases clipped from V and 5 bases from J, the junction kept 3 bases outside the gene matches. Germline-derived CDR1 and CDR2 are SGHRS and YFSETQ. CDR3 length: 14 residues.

This sequence joins TRBV18 and TRBJ1-2; D is ambiguous. The germline gives CDR1 KGHSH, CDR2 LQKENI. Trimming pared 3 bases from V and 2 bases from J, leaving 7 bases between. The CDR3 is 13 residues long. The CDR3 protein is CASSPGKNYGYTF. In DNA form, the CDR3 reads TGTGCCAGCTCACCCGGGAAGAACTATGGCTACACCTTC.

The table lists this clonotype with a few counts. V gene TRBV6-6 combines with J gene TRBJ2-7, with a tentative D call TRBD1 (5 bases). CDR3 length equals 12 residues. Germline-derived CDR1 and CDR2 are MNHNY and SVGAGI (reference sequence). V was clipped by 8 bases and J by 2 bases, with 10 bases between them. CDR3: CASGAVTYEQYF. The CDR3 nucleotides read TGTGCCAGCGGGGCCGTTACCTACGAGCAGTACTTC.

This clonotype was seen more than once but under ten times. CDR3 nucleotides: TGTGCCAGCAGCATGGACTACACCGGGGAGCTGTTTTTT. Its translation is CASSMDYTGELFF. The gene calls are TRBV11-2 and TRBJ2-2, with TRBD2 as a possible D gene (5 bases). The V end was cut by 5 bases, the J end by 3 bases, with 7 bases between. The germline gives CDR1 SGHAT, CDR2 FQNNGV. This CDR3 is 13 amino acids long.

This clonotype was counted only a few times. This chain joins TRBV10-3 and TRBJ2-1; 8 positions match TRBD2. V dropped 6 bases and J dropped 9; count of bases not matched to a gene: 13. Germline V gene data show CDR1 as ENHRY and CDR2 as SYGVKD. The CDR3 is made up of 15 amino acids. This CDR3 reads CAIRTEGAGGAEQFF. The CDR3 region has the DNA TGTGCCATCAGAACCGAGGGTGCGGGGGGTGCTGAGCAGTTCTTC.

This clonotype was detected many times. The chain carries TRBV20-1 and TRBJ2-7; 7 nucleotides align to TRBD2. CDR1 and CDR2 (germline): DFQATT, SNEGSKA (reference sequence). The CDR3 loop spans 12 amino acids. J was trimmed by 6 bases and V by 8 bases; bases with no gene match: 10. The CDR3: CSLPSGGLEQYF. DNA of the CDR3: TGCAGTCTGCCTAGCGGTGGTCTCGAGCAGTACTTC.

This sequence joins TRBV18 and TRBJ2-3; D is unresolved. The CDR3 covers 14 residues. Germline assignment: CDR1 KGHSH and CDR2 LQKENI. The V end lost 0 bases, the J end lost 4 bases, and 8 bases lay between the germline ends. This CDR3 is CASSPPNIPDTQYF. Written as DNA, the CDR3 is TGTGCCAGCTCACCACCGAACATACCAGATACGCAGTATTTT.

This clonotype was observed at least ten times. The gene calls are TRBV14 and TRBJ2-2; TRBD1 matches at 7 bases. V shed 4 bases, J shed 4 bases, and the junction held 3 bases outside the gene matches. The CDR3 has 14 residues. Germline assignment: CDR1 SGHDN and CDR2 FVKESK. DNA for the CDR3: TGTGCCAGCAGCCGACAGGGAGCCACCGGGGAGCTGTTTTTT. It specifies CASSRQGATGELFF.

This clonotype was found a few times. V is TRBV18 and J is TRBJ1-2, with no clear D. The CDR3 consists of 15 residues. Germline V gives CDR1 KGHSH, CDR2 LQKENI. V was trimmed by 5 bases and J by 2 bases, leaving 15 bases between them. In DNA form, the CDR3 reads TGTGCCAGCTCATCCGGGCCATACGGAAACTATGGCTACACCTTC. It encodes CASSSGPYGNYGYTF.

The chain carries TRBV12-3 or TRBV12-4 and TRBJ2-1; 9 bases agree with TRBD1. The CDR3 covers 15 residues. The J segment lost 6 bases and the V segment lost 3 bases, leaving 6 bases of the junction unmatched. The CDR3 protein is CASSLGTGYGNEQFF. In nucleotides, the CDR3 is TGTGCCAGCAGTTTGGGGACAGGGTACGGCAATGAGCAGTTCTTC.

The sample holds a few counts of this clonotype. V and J are TRBV29-1 and TRBJ2-7; D tentatively reads TRBD1 or TRBD2 (6 bases each). This CDR3 is built from 12 residues. V shed 6 bases and J shed 4 bases, with 13 bases lying between them. The germline CDR1 and CDR2 sequences are SQVTM and ANQGSEA. The CDR3 sequence is CSVSGGKYEQYF. CDR3 DNA: TGCAGCGTGTCCGGGGGCAAGTACGAGCAGTACTTC.